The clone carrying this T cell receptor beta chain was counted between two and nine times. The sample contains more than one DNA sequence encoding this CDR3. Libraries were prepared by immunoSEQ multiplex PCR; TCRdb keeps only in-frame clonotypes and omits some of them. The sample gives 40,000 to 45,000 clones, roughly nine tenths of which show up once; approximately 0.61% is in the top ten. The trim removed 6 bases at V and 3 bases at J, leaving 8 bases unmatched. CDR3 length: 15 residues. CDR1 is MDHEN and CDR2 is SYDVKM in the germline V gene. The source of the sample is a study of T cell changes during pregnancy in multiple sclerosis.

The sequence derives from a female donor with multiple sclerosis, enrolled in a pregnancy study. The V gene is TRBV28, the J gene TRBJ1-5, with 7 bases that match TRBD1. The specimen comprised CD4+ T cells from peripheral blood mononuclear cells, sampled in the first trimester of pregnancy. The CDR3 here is CASSPTGATNQPQHF. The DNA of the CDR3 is TGTGCCAGCAGCCCAACAGGGGCTACCAATCAGCCCCAGCATTTT.